This T cell receptor beta chain was captured in a study of OX40 agonist ivuxolimab in advanced cancers. This CDR3 has 15 residues. Only in-frame clones appear in the TCRdb table, and some are missing; sequencing was by immunoSEQ multiplex PCR. The sample yields about 46,000 clones, just over 85% seen once. The rearrangement joins TRBV21-1 to TRBJ2-3. TRBV21-1 is noted as a pseudogene. The clonotype was recovered from an adult with an advanced solid tumor such as melanoma, head and neck, liver or kidney cancer. The starting material was CD4+ or CD8+ T cells sorted from blood, obtained in a trial of the OX40 agonist ivuxolimab. For the CDR3, the DNA is TGTGCCAGCAGCATCTCCTTTTGGGTCCCAGATACGCAGTATTTT. Its translation: CASSISFWVPDTQYF.